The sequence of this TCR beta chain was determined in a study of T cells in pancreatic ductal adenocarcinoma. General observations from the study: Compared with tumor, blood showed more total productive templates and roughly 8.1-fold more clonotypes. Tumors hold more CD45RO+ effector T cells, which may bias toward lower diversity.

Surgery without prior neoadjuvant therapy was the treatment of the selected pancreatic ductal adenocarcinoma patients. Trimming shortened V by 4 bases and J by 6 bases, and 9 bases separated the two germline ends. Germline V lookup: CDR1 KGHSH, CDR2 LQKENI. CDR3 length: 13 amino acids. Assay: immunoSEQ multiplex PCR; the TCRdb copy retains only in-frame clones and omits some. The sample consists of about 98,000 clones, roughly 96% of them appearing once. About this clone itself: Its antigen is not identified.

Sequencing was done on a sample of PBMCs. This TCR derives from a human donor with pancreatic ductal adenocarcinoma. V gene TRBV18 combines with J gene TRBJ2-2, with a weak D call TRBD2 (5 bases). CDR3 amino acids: CASSRADSGELFF. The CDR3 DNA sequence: TGTGCCAGCTCACGGGCGGACTCCGGGGAGCTGTTTTTT.